This T cell receptor (beta chain) emerged from a study of blood T cell repertoires in COVID-19. Study as a whole: Samples of COVID-19 (acute and convalescent) were obtained from the United States, Italy and Spain. The analysed material was cDNA or gDNA that came from T cells, B-cell-depleted T cells, or PBMCs.

Trimming stripped 5 bases from V and 4 bases from J, with 14 bases between. Per the germline V gene, CDR1 is SSHAT and CDR2 is FNYEAQ (reference sequence). The CDR3 extends over 14 amino acids. Seattle's cohort entered during active infection and was followed longitudinally. This table comes from immunoSEQ multiplex PCR, and its TCRdb copy is limited to in-frame clones, with some not included. The sample records just under 65,000 clones, over 65% being singletons. The receptor comes from a man aged 55 to 70 with COVID-19, enrolled during active disease. The chain joins TRBV7-7 to TRBJ2-5, with D possibly matching TRBD1 (6 bases). Sequences were obtained from peripheral blood. CDR3 nucleotide sequence: TGTGCCAGCAGCCGGGACATGGCAGGAGAGACCCAGTACTTC. This encodes CASSRDMAGETQYF.